Listed here is a single TCR beta chain. Its antigen is not known. Time point given: week 35, safety follow-up. Doses consisted of 300 ug of mutant IDH1 20-mer peptide each, paired with topical imiquimod. New WHO grade 3 or 4 astrocytomas that were IDH1-mutant and ATRX-lost occurred in the donors. Method: immunoSEQ multiplex PCR; TCRdb's copy keeps in-frame clones and lacks some. This sample has some 61,000 clones; 84% occur once, and the top ten carry around 12%. From germline, CDR1 is KGHSH and CDR2 LQKENI. V shed 1 base, J shed 2 bases, and the junction held 4 bases outside the gene matches. This CDR3 has 16 amino acids. These data originate in a study of a mutant IDH1 vaccine in newly diagnosed glioma. Study background: Vaccines began 4-6 weeks after radiotherapy alone, or with temozolomide cycles. Among treated patients, 62.5% were male and around 40% female, and mean age was approximately 40 years. Patients were pretreated with radiotherapy, temozolomide, or both, mostly both.

This chain links TRBV18 with TRBJ2-7; 11 bases fit TRBD2. This TCR was sampled from a young man with glioma. The sample here was PBMCs, taken from a glioma patient whose treatment included an IDH1 peptide vaccine. The CDR3 coding sequence is TGTGCCAGCTCACCACAAGGACTAGCGGGTCCCTACGAGCAGTACTTC. This translates into CASSPQGLAGPYEQYF. The whole variable domain, remainder taken from reference TRBV18 and TRBJ2-7, is NAGVMQNPRHLVRRRGQEARLRCSPMKGHSHVYWYRQLPEEGLKFMVYLQKENIIDESGMPKERFSAEFPKEGPSILRIQQVVRGDSAAYFCASSPQGLAGPYEQYFGPGTRLTVT.